This is a list of T cell receptor beta chains from one sample in a study of blood T cells in healthy people across ages. TCRdb re-analysed the 5' RACE reads in MiXCR, keeping a single row per CDR3 protein. The sample holds 1.5 million to 2 million distinct CDR3 sequences; 28% are singletons and the top ten take less than 9.5%. Source material: blood. These receptors all stem from a woman in her 30s in good health. The CDR3 runs from the conserved cysteine through the conserved F or W. Each record gives: D gene, V gene, clone size, J gene, CDR3 protein, CDR3 DNA. The D gene is left open where the match is weak. Size values are once, few and many counts, or a class for expanded clones, and some rows have none.

D: TRBD1; V: TRBV24-1; size: NA; J: TRBJ2-2; CDR3: CATSAPTGQGTSANTGELFF; DNA: TGTGCCACCAGTGCCCCCACGGGACAGGGGACCTCGGCGAACACCGGGGAGCTGTTTTTT
D: NA; V: TRBV15; size: NA; J: TRBJ2-2; CDR3: CATSREEGSGELFF; DNA: TGTGCCACCAGCAGAGAGGAGGGCTCCGGGGAGCTGTTTTTT
D: NA; V: TRBV20-1; size: NA; J: TRBJ1-2; CDR3: CSAIDGQANYGYTF; DNA: TGCAGTGCAATCGATGGTCAGGCTAACTATGGCTACACCTTC
D: TRBD1; V: TRBV9; size: NA; J: TRBJ1-2; CDR3: CASSAAQGVYGYTF; DNA: TGTGCCAGCAGCGCTGCACAGGGGGTCTATGGCTACACCTTC
D: NA; V: TRBV7-2; size: few; J: TRBJ1-6; CDR3: CASSLADGRRSSPLHF; DNA: TGTGCCAGCAGCTTAGCTGATGGACGGCGTTCCTCACCCCTCCACTTT
D: TRBD2; V: TRBV7-9; size: NA; J: TRBJ2-1; CDR3: CASEPGLDHYNEQFF; DNA: TGTGCCAGCGAACCGGGACTAGATCATTACAATGAGCAGTTCTTC
D: NA; V: TRBV29-1; size: NA; J: TRBJ2-5; CDR3: CSAEDFGVTRVNEQYF; DNA: TGCAGCGCTGAAGATTTTGGGGTTACCCGTGTGAATGAGCAGTACTTC
D: TRBD2; V: TRBV9; size: once; J: TRBJ2-3; CDR3: CASAGGGSTDTQYF; DNA: TGTGCCTCCGCCGGGGGGGGGAGTACAGATACGCAGTATTTT
D: TRBD2; V: TRBV12-3/TRBV12-4; size: few; J: TRBJ2-1; CDR3: CASSSTSGTNEQFF; DNA: TGTGCCAGCAGTTCGACTAGCGGGACTAATGAGCAGTTCTTC
D: NA; V: TRBV3-1; size: NA; J: TRBJ1-2; CDR3: CASSQDYVSHGYTF; DNA: TGTGCCAGCAGCCAAGACTATGTCAGCCATGGCTACACCTTC
D: TRBD2; V: TRBV10-2; size: many; J: TRBJ2-7; CDR3: CASRTSGSAYEQYF; DNA: TGCGCCAGCAGGACTAGCGGGAGCGCCTACGAGCAGTACTTC
D: TRBD2; V: TRBV5-1; size: NA; J: TRBJ2-5; CDR3: CASSITSGDRQTQYF; DNA: TGCGCCAGCAGCATTACTAGCGGGGACCGTCAGACCCAGTACTTC
D: TRBD2; V: TRBV6-6; size: NA; J: TRBJ2-1; CDR3: CASSYSRLAGIYSEQFF; DNA: TGTGCCAGCAGTTACTCTAGGCTAGCGGGAATATACAGTGAGCAGTTCTTC
D: NA; V: TRBV2; size: many; J: TRBJ1-2; CDR3: CASRRVGYGYTF; DNA: TGTGCCAGCCGTCGGGTTGGCTATGGCTACACCTTC
D: TRBD2; V: TRBV12-3/TRBV12-4; size: NA; J: TRBJ2-3; CDR3: CASSLGLGESSTDTQYF; DNA: TGTGCCAGCAGCCTAGGACTAGGTGAAAGTAGCACAGATACGCAGTATTTT
D: NA; V: TRBV28; size: few; J: TRBJ2-3; CDR3: CASSSKEGESTDTQYF; DNA: TGTGCCAGCAGTTCTAAAGAGGGGGAAAGCACAGATACGCAGTATTTT
D: TRBD1; V: TRBV12-3/TRBV12-4; size: NA; J: TRBJ1-2; CDR3: CASSGQGAVYGYTF; DNA: TGTGCCAGCAGTGGACAGGGGGCGGTCTATGGCTACACCTTC
D: TRBD1; V: TRBV29-1; size: many; J: TRBJ2-5; CDR3: CSVDPGTGGETQYF; DNA: TGCAGCGTTGACCCTGGGACAGGCGGGGAGACCCAGTACTTC
D: NA; V: TRBV7-9; size: NA; J: TRBJ1-2; CDR3: CASETWDYGYTF; DNA: TGTGCCAGCGAGACCTGGGACTATGGCTACACCTTC
D: TRBD1; V: TRBV28; size: few; J: TRBJ2-5; CDR3: CANSTGTGAPETQYF; DNA: TGTGCCAACAGTACCGGGACAGGGGCACCAGAGACCCAGTACTTC
D: TRBD1; V: TRBV9; size: few; J: TRBJ2-5; CDR3: CASSTGQGALEAQYF; DNA: TGTGCCAGCAGCACCGGACAGGGGGCGCTTGAGGCCCAGTACTTC
D: NA; V: TRBV12-3/TRBV12-4; size: many; J: TRBJ2-5; CDR3: CTSSRKSTRLGETQYF; DNA: TGTACCAGCAGCCGGAAGTCTACTAGGTTGGGAGAGACCCAGTACTTC
D: NA; V: TRBV5-6; size: NA; J: TRBJ2-3; CDR3: CASSLGGPRFSDTQYF; DNA: TGTGCCAGCAGCTTGGGCGGACCCCGATTTAGCGATACGCAGTATTTT
D: NA; V: TRBV3-1; size: many; J: TRBJ2-5; CDR3: CASSLYGEGTQYF; DNA: TGTGCCAGCAGCCTTTACGGAGAGGGGACCCAGTACTTC
D: NA; V: TRBV3-1; size: NA; J: TRBJ1-1; CDR3: CASSRGQLMNTEAFF; DNA: TGTGCCAGCAGCCGAGGACAGCTCATGAACACTGAAGCTTTCTTT
D: TRBD1; V: TRBV7-2; size: few; J: TRBJ1-1; CDR3: CASSLVTRGHTEAFF; DNA: TGTGCCAGCAGCTTAGTAACCAGGGGGCACACTGAAGCTTTCTTT
D: TRBD2; V: TRBV10-3; size: few; J: TRBJ2-3; CDR3: CAIGGAGEYADTQYF; DNA: TGTGCCATCGGGGGAGCGGGAGAATATGCAGATACGCAGTATTTT
D: NA; V: TRBV10-3; size: many; J: TRBJ1-2; CDR3: CAISETQGSDGYTF; DNA: TGTGCCATCAGTGAAACGCAGGGGTCGGATGGCTACACCTTC
D: TRBD1; V: TRBV5-1; size: few; J: TRBJ2-1; CDR3: CASKNPGTGQDNEQFF; DNA: TGCGCCAGCAAAAATCCCGGGACAGGGCAGGACAATGAGCAGTTCTTC